One sample yielded the 14 T cell receptor beta chains listed below, sequenced in a study of control samples from healthy donors and cancer patients. Libraries were prepared by immunoSEQ multiplex PCR; TCRdb keeps only in-frame clonotypes and omits some of them. The table shows some 120,000 clones, with 80% to 90% occurring only once. The sequencing sample was made of blood. The receptors here all came from a man aged 35 to 55 in good health.

This clone turned up a few times. V and J are TRBV29-1 and TRBJ1-1; 7 bases agree with TRBD1. CDR1 and CDR2 (germline): SQVTM, ANQGSEA. J lost 5 bases, V lost 6 bases, and 9 bases had no gene match. The CDR3 sequence is 13 residues long. The CDR3 bases are TGCAGCGTGGGTGACAGGGTCAGGACTGAAGCTTTCTTT. Translating gives CSVGDRVRTEAFF. The whole variable domain, filled in from reference TRBV29-1 and TRBJ1-1, reads SAVISQKPSRDICQRGTSLTIQCQVDSQVTMMFWYRQQPGQSLTLIATANQGSEATYESGFVIDKFPISRPNLTFSTLTVSNMSPEDSSIYLCSVGDRVRTEAFFGQGTRLTVV.

This clone was seen a handful of times. V usage is TRBV2 and J usage is TRBJ1-4; 7 bases fit TRBD1. Trimming removed 5 bases from V and 8 bases from J; junction bases left unmatched: 11. The length of the CDR3 is 15 residues. CDR1 is SNHLY and CDR2 is FYNNEI in the germline V gene. The CDR3 sequence: CASSQGGRRDEKLFF. In DNA, the CDR3 is TGTGCCAGCAGTCAGGGGGGGCGTCGGGACGAAAAACTGTTTTTT.

The J gene is TRBJ2-1, the V gene TRBV14; 8 bases are shared with TRBD2. The CDR3 covers 18 residues. CDR1 is SGHDN and CDR2 is FVKESK in the germline V gene. The ends lost 2 bases at V and 1 base at J; junction bases unmatched: 10. CDR3: CASSQRGGAIGSYNEQFF. In DNA form, the CDR3 reads TGTGCCAGCAGCCAACGGGGGGGGGCTATCGGGTCCTACAATGAGCAGTTCTTC.

As for this clone: The sample carries other DNA sequences with the same CDR3. V and J are TRBV7-2 and TRBJ2-5; D is unresolved. Looked up from germline, CDR1 is SGHTA and CDR2 is FQGNSA. Trimming removed 5 bases from V and 1 base from J, with 11 bases in between. This CDR3 is 14 amino acids long. CDR3 sequence (DNA): TGTGCCAGCAGCCTAGGTCCCTTCCAAGAGACCCAGTACTTC. Its translation: CASSLGPFQETQYF.

This clone appeared a few times. The chain links TRBV19 to TRBJ2-3; 10 nucleotides align to TRBD2. The germline CDR1 and CDR2 sequences are LNHDA and SQIVND (reference sequence). V trimming: 5 bases; J trimming: 0 bases; junction bases outside the gene matches: 8. This CDR3 region has 17 residues. The CDR3 is CASSRAGGHGSTDTQYF. In DNA form, the CDR3 reads TGTGCCAGTAGTCGAGCGGGGGGGCATGGTAGCACAGATACGCAGTATTTT.

The V call is TRBV4-3, the J call TRBJ1-6; D may be TRBD1 (6 bases). This CDR3 is built from 16 residues. Trimming took 0 bases from V and 7 from J, leaving 13 bases between them. Germline V gene lookup returns CDR1 LGHNA and CDR2 YSLEER. The CDR3 DNA follows: TGCGCCAGCAGCCAAGATGGGACACGACTCAATTCACCCCTCCACTTT. It codes for CASSQDGTRLNSPLHF.

The V and J genes are TRBV4-1 and TRBJ1-2; D is unclear. The CDR3 sequence is 18 residues long. Per germline, CDR1 MGHRA and CDR2 YSYEKL. With 1 base removed from V and 2 bases from J, the gap between germline ends came to 20 bases. The CDR3 is CASSQVVFGPTLNYGYTF. The CDR3 DNA reads as TGCGCCAGCAGCCAAGTGGTATTTGGGCCCACACTAAACTATGGCTACACCTTC.

This rearrangement joins TRBV30 to TRBJ2-5, with TRBD2 matching over 8 bases. The germline gives CDR1 GTSNPN, CDR2 SVGIG (reference sequence). The CDR3 is made up of 14 amino acids. Unmatched junction bases numbered 12, after V lost 7 bases and J lost 5 bases. This CDR3 is CASVRRGGLETQYF. CDR3 DNA: TGTGCCTCAGTACGACGGGGGGGCCTCGAGACCCAGTACTTC.

The V and J genes are TRBV19 and TRBJ2-6; the D gene is possibly TRBD1 (6 bases). This CDR3 spans 18 amino acids. Trimming stripped 1 base from V and 0 bases from J, with 13 bases between. Per germline, CDR1 LNHDA and CDR2 SQIVND (reference sequence). CDR3 region: CASSIGRGGSSGANVLTF. CDR3 DNA: TGTGCCAGTAGTATAGGACGTGGGGGCTCCTCTGGGGCCAACGTCCTGACTTTC. Filled out from reference TRBV19 and TRBJ2-6, the complete variable domain reads DGGITQSPKYLFRKEGQNVTLSCEQNLNHDAMYWYRQDPGQGLRLIYYSQIVNDFQKGDIAEGYSVSREKKESFPLTVTSAQKNPTAFYLCASSIGRGGSSGANVLTFGAGSRLTVL.

The CDR3, as DNA: TGTGCCATCAGTGACCCGGGGCACCCCTCCTACGAGCAGTACTTC. It specifies CAISDPGHPSYEQYF. The chain combines TRBV10-3 with TRBJ2-7, with D possibly called TRBD1 or TRBD2 (5 bases each). Between the trimmed V and J ends, which lost 3 bases and 0 bases, there was a span of 12 bases. This CDR3 has 15 residues. Looked up from germline, CDR1 is ENHRY and CDR2 is SYGVKD.

V is TRBV5-1 and J is TRBJ2-3; TRBD2 agrees at 8 bases. This CDR3 comprises 14 residues. The V segment lost 4 bases and the J segment 2 bases; nucleotides outside the gene matches: 3. Germline CDR1 SGHRS, CDR2 YFSETQ. The CDR3 region has the DNA TGCGCCAGCAGCCAGCGGGGGATCACAGATACGCAGTATTTT. Protein product: CASSQRGITDTQYF.

The J gene is TRBJ1-6, the V gene TRBV5-6; D gene unclear. The CDR3 covers 15 residues. Between the trimmed V and J ends, which lost 4 bases and 2 bases, there was a span of 10 bases. Germline CDR1 reads SGHDT; CDR2 reads YYEEEE. The CDR3 DNA is TGTGCCAGCAGCGCTTCTAGGACCTATAATTCACCCCTCCACTTT. Protein: CASSASRTYNSPLHF.

The CDR3 DNA is TGTGCCAGCAGTTCCATCGATAGCGGGAGATACAATGAGCAGTTCTTC. This codes for CASSSIDSGRYNEQFF. The chain links TRBV6-5 to TRBJ2-1; TRBD2 agrees at 9 bases. The CDR3 consists of 16 residues. V was clipped by 4 bases and J by 4 bases; unmatched bases: 8. CDR1 MNHEY and CDR2 SVGAGI come from the germline V gene.

The chain recombines TRBV19 with TRBJ2-1; perhaps D is TRBD1 or TRBD2 (5 bases each). Germline CDR1 is LNHDA and CDR2 is SQIVND (reference sequence). The V end lost 3 bases, the J end lost 0 bases, and 12 bases lay between the germline ends. This CDR3 spans 16 amino acids. The CDR3 reads CASSIPGAASYNEQFF. In DNA, the CDR3 is TGTGCCAGTAGTATCCCCGGGGCCGCCTCCTACAATGAGCAGTTCTTC.